This T cell receptor (beta chain) emerged from a study of blood T cells in healthy people across ages. Findings and caveats of the study: Diversity estimates drawn from one million T cells were deemed underestimates.

Researchers collected about 9.7 milliliters of peripheral blood from every single donor. Notes on this clonotype: No antigen is known for it.

Combining a sample-barcoded 5' primer with a J-beta primer mix, a second PCR ran for roughly 7 to 11 cycles. Every molecule of cDNA carried a tag from a template-switch adaptor with 12 random nucleotides. TCRdb used MiXCR to reprocess the 5' RACE reads, holding one entry per CDR3 protein. The repertoire includes 800,000 or so distinct CDR3 sequences, roughly 46% of them detected once, and 15% to 20% sits in the top ten. The CDR3 is 14 residues long. Between the trimmed V and J ends, which lost 5 bases and 0 bases, there was a span of 11 bases. CDR1 and CDR2 (germline): GTSNPN, SVGIG (reference sequence).

This chain links TRBV30 with TRBJ2-1, with a weak D call TRBD1 (6 bases). The clonotype originates from an older man in good health. Sequencing used blood. The CDR3 loop is CAWGTGSSYNEQFF. Here the CDR3 DNA reads TGTGCCTGGGGAACAGGGAGCTCCTACAATGAGCAGTTCTTC.